The sequence of this T cell receptor beta chain was determined in a study of T cells in Graves' hyperthyroidism and ophthalmopathy. The source material, RNA transcripts, was used to amplify TCR beta CDR3 regions. First-round RT-PCR targeting the TCR CDR3 was performed with the HTBI primer set. TCRdb processed the multiplex PCR reads anew with MiXCR; each CDR3 protein has one entry. The sample records 530,000 or so distinct CDR3 sequences, roughly 24% being singletons. From germline, CDR1 is SGHAT and CDR2 FQNNGV. Trimming cost V 2 bases and J 1 base, with 14 bases left between them. This CDR3 spans 16 amino acids.

The sequence derives from a woman aged 30 to 39 with Graves' ophthalmopathy. This chain links TRBV11-2 with TRBJ2-5; D is perhaps TRBD1 (6 bases). Sequencing used blood. The DNA for the CDR3 is TGTGCCAGCAGCTTACTCAGGGGTATCTCCCAAGAGACCCAGTACTTC. This codes for CASSLLRGISQETQYF. Filled out from reference TRBV11-2 and TRBJ2-5, the complete variable domain reads EAGVAQSPRYKIIEKRQSVAFWCNPISGHATLYWYQQILGQGPKLLIQFQNNGVVDDSQLPKDRFSAERLKGVDSTLKIQPAKLEDSAVYLCASSLLRGISQETQYFGPGTRLLVL.